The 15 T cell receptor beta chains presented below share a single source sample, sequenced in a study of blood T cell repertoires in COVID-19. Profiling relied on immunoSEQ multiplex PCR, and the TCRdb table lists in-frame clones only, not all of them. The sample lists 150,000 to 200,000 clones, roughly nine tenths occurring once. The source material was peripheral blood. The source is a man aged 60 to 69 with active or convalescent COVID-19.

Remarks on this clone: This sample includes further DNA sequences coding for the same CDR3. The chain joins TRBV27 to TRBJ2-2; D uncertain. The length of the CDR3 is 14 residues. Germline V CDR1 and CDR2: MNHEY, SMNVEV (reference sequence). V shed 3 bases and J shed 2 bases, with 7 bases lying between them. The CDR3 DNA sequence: TGTGCCAGCAGTTTCTCGACAAACACCGGGGAGCTGTTTTTT. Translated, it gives CASSFSTNTGELFF.

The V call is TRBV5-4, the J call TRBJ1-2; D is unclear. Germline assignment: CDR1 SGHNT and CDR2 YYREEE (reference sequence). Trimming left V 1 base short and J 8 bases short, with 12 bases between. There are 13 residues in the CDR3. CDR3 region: CASSLSPGKGYTF. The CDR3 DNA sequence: TGTGCCAGCAGCTTGTCCCCGGGGAAGGGCTACACCTTC.

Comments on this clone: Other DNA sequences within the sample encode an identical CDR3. The CDR3 loop reads CAWSRGGSSYEQYF. The CDR3 DNA reads as TGTGCCTGGAGTCGGGGCGGGAGTAGCTACGAGCAGTACTTC. This sequence joins TRBV30 and TRBJ2-7, with 7 bases aligning to TRBD2. CDR1 is GTSNPN and CDR2 is SVGIG in the germline V gene (reference sequence). The CDR3 runs to 14 residues. V shed 2 bases and J 3 bases; nucleotides not matched to a gene: 7.

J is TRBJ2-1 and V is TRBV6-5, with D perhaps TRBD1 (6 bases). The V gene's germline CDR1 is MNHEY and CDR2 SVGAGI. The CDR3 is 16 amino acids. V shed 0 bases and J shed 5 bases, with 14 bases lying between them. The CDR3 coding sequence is TGTGCCAGCAGTTACTCGATGGGGGCAGGAGACAATGAGCAGTTCTTC. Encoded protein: CASSYSMGAGDNEQFF.

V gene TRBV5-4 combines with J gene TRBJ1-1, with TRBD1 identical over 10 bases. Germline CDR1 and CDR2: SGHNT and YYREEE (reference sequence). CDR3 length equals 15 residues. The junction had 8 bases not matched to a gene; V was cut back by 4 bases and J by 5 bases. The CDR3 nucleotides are TGTGCCAGCAGCCCGCGACAGGGGGCGCGAACTGAAGCTTTCTTT. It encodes CASSPRQGARTEAFF.

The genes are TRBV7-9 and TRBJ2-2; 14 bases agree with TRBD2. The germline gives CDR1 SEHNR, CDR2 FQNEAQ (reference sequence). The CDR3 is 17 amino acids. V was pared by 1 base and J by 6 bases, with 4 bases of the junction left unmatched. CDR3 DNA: TGTGCCAGCAGCTTAGGGGGACTAGCGGGAGTCTCCGGGGAGCTGTTTTTT. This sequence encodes CASSLGGLAGVSGELFF. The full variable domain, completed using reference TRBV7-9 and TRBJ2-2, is DTGVSQNPRHKITKRGQNVTFRCDPISEHNRLYWYRQTLGQGPEFLTYFQNEAQLEKSRLLSDRFSAERPKGSFSTLEIQRTEQGDSAMYLCASSLGGLAGVSGELFFGEGSRLTVL.

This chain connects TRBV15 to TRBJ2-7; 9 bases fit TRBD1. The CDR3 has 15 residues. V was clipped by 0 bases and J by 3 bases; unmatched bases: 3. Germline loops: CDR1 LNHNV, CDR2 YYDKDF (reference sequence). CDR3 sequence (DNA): TGTGCCACCAGCAGAGATATGGACAGGGGCTACGAGCAGTACTTC. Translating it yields CATSRDMDRGYEQYF.

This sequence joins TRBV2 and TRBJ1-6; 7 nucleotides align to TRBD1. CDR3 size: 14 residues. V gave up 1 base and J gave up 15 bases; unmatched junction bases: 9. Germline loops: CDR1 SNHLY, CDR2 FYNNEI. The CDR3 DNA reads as TGTGCCAGCAGTGAAGGAGGGCAGGGGGTTCGCCTCCACTTT. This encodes CASSEGGQGVRLHF.

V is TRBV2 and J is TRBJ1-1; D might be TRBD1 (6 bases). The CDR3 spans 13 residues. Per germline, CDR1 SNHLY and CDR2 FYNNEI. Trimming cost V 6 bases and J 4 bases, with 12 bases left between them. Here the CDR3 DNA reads TGTGCCAGCAGGAACAGGGATTTCACTGAAGCTTTCTTT. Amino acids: CASRNRDFTEAFF.

CDR3 DNA sequence: TGTGCCAGCAGCCCAGTACTAGCGGGATATTACAATGAGCAGTTCTTC. Translation: CASSPVLAGYYNEQFF. V is TRBV7-9 and J is TRBJ2-1, with 10 positions matching TRBD2. Germline CDR1 and CDR2: SEHNR and FQNEAQ (reference sequence). The J segment lost 4 bases and the V segment lost 5 bases, leaving 8 bases of the junction unmatched. The CDR3 consists of 16 residues. The variable domain in full, completed from reference TRBV7-9 and TRBJ2-1, reads DTGVSQNPRHKITKRGQNVTFRCDPISEHNRLYWYRQTLGQGPEFLTYFQNEAQLEKSRLLSDRFSAERPKGSFSTLEIQRTEQGDSAMYLCASSPVLAGYYNEQFFGPGTRLTVL.

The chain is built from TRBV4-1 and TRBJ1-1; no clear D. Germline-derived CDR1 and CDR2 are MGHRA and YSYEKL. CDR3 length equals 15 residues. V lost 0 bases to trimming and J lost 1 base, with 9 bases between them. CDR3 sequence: CASSQDRAGNTEAFF. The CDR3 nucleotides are TGCGCCAGCAGCCAAGATAGGGCGGGGAACACTGAAGCTTTCTTT.

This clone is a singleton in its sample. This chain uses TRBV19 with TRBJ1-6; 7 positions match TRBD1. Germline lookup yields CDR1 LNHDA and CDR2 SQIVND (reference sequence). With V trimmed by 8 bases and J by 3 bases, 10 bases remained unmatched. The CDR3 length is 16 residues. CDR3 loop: CASEDRKRSYNSPLHF. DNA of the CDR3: TGTGCCAGTGAGGACAGGAAAAGAAGCTATAATTCACCCCTCCACTTT.

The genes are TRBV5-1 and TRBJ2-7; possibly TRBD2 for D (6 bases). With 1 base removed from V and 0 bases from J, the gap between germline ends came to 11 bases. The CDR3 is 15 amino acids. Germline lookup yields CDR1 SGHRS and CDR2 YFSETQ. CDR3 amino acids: CASSLSGGSSYEQYF. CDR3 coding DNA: TGCGCCAGCAGCTTGTCCGGGGGATCCTCCTACGAGCAGTACTTC.

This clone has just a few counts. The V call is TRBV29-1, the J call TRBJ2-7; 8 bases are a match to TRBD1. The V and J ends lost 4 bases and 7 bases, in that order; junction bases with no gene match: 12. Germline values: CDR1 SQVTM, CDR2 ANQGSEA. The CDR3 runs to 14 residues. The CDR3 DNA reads TGCAGCGTTGGTGAGCGCAGGGGGCCGGGTGAGCAGTACTTC. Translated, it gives CSVGERRGPGEQYF.

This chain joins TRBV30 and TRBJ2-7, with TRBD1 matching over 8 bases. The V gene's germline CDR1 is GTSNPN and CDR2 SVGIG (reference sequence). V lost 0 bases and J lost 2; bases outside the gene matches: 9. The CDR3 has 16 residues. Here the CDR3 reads CAWSVPLRTGTYEQYF. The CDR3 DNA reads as TGTGCCTGGAGTGTACCCCTCCGGACAGGGACCTACGAGCAGTACTTC.